This passage covers 32 T cell receptor beta chains from one sample sequenced in a study of T-cell reconstitution after alpha-beta-depleted transplantation in children. Preparation of the TCRbeta library used unique molecular identifiers. MiXCR was run by TCRdb on the PCR reads, yielding one entry per CDR3 protein. This repertoire shows fewer than 550,000 distinct CDR3 sequences, roughly an eighth found once; its top ten account for around 15%. The material sequenced was PBMCs, mostly from graft donor cells, taken 180 days after TCRalphabeta/CD19-depleted stem cell transplant. Source of these receptors: a female patient younger than 10 who had a stem cell transplant for aplastic anemia, so the T cells may come from the graft donor.

This clonotype was seen at least ten times. The chain uses TRBV10-2 and TRBJ1-1; D not certain. CDR3 length: 13 amino acids. Trimming pared 6 bases from V and 3 bases from J, leaving 11 bases between. The germline V gene has CDR1 WSHSY and CDR2 SAAADI. The DNA of the CDR3 is TGCGCCAGCAGGAGTCATGAGGACACTGAAGCTTTCTTT. Translation: CASRSHEDTEAFF.

The rearrangement joins TRBV12-3 or TRBV12-4 to TRBJ2-2; 8 positions match TRBD1. The CDR3 length is 15 residues. The trim removed 8 bases at V and 4 bases at J, leaving 9 bases unmatched. For the CDR3, the DNA is TGTGCCAGCTCCTATCAGGGGGCCGGCACCGGGGAGCTGTTTTTT. Residues: CASSYQGAGTGELFF.

This chain uses TRBV19 with TRBJ1-5; TRBD1 matches at 8 bases. Germline-derived CDR1 and CDR2 are LNHDA and SQIVND (reference sequence). This CDR3 has 15 residues. V gave up 5 bases and J gave up 5 bases; unmatched junction bases: 8. The CDR3 spells CASSLTGVFDQPQHF. The CDR3 region has the DNA TGTGCCAGTAGTCTGACAGGGGTTTTCGATCAGCCCCAGCATTTT.

V gene TRBV20-1 combines with J gene TRBJ2-5; 7 nucleotides agree with TRBD1. CDR1 is DFQATT, CDR2 SNEGSKA, per germline (reference sequence). This CDR3 contains 15 residues. The V gene end was trimmed by 6 bases and the J gene end by 2 bases; junction bases not matched to a gene: 12. Here the CDR3 DNA reads TGCAGTGCCACGCAAGGGGGCGGCTCGCAAGAGACCCAGTACTTC. It translates to CSATQGGGSQETQYF.

This clonotype was seen many times. The chain is built from TRBV25-1 and TRBJ1-5; D might be TRBD1 (5 bases). Trimming took off 3 bases at V and 5 bases at J, with 8 bases between the two ends. Germline values: CDR1 MGHDK, CDR2 SYGVNS. The CDR3 is 13 amino acids. In DNA, the CDR3 is TGTGCCAGCAGTGACTGGGGACATCAGCCCCAGCATTTT. This translates into CASSDWGHQPQHF. Full variable domain (remainder filled in from reference TRBV25-1 and TRBJ1-5): EADIYQTPRYLVIGTGKKITLECSQTMGHDKMYWYQQDPGMELHLIHYSYGVNSTEKGDLSSESTVSRIRTEHFPLTLESARPSHTSQYLCASSDWGHQPQHFGDGTRLSIL.

The table lists this clonotype with a few counts. J is TRBJ2-1 and V is TRBV29-1; 7 bases align to TRBD1. V was clipped by 0 bases and J by 0 bases; unmatched bases: 5. Germline V gene data show CDR1 as SQVTM and CDR2 as ANQGSEA. The length of the CDR3 is 16 residues. The CDR3 DNA is TGCAGCGTTGAAGACCCGACAGGGTTCTCCTACAATGAGCAGTTCTTC. Its translation: CSVEDPTGFSYNEQFF.

The rearrangement links TRBV27 to TRBJ2-3; D uncertain. This CDR3 is 14 amino acids long. V shed 2 bases and J shed 4 bases, with 10 bases lying between them. Germline CDR1 MNHEY, CDR2 SMNVEV (reference sequence). As DNA, the CDR3 is TGTGCCAGCAGTTTAAGTGGTAGACCAGATACGCAGTATTTT. Translation gives CASSLSGRPDTQYF.

This clonotype was observed a handful of times. The rearrangement links TRBV7-8 to TRBJ2-1, with D possibly matching TRBD1 (6 bases). The CDR3 runs 15 residues. Trimming took off 3 bases at V and 2 bases at J, with 11 bases between the two ends. The germline V gene has CDR1 SGHVS and CDR2 FQNEAQ. CDR3 DNA: TGTGCCAGCAGCTTTGCCGAGGGGGCCTACAATGAGCAGTTCTTC. This gives the protein CASSFAEGAYNEQFF.

This clonotype has only a few counts. The V call is TRBV11-2, the J call TRBJ2-1; D gene unclear. The CDR3 has 14 residues. The germline gives CDR1 SGHAT, CDR2 FQNNGV. V lost 1 base and J 4 bases, leaving 8 bases between the germline ends. In DNA form, the CDR3 reads TGTGCCAGCAGCTTAGCGGCAATGTACAATGAGCAGTTCTTC. Its protein product is CASSLAAMYNEQFF. The variable domain in full, with the rest retrieved from reference TRBV11-2 and TRBJ2-1, is EAGVAQSPRYKIIEKRQSVAFWCNPISGHATLYWYQQILGQGPKLLIQFQNNGVVDDSQLPKDRFSAERLKGVDSTLKIQPAKLEDSAVYLCASSLAAMYNEQFFGPGTRLTVL.

The V and J genes are TRBV3-1 and TRBJ2-1; 7 positions agree with TRBD2. V was pared by 1 base and J by 12 bases, with 9 bases of the junction left unmatched. There are 14 residues in the CDR3. Germline V lookup: CDR1 LGHDT, CDR2 YNNKEL (reference sequence). CDR3 nucleotides: TGTGCCAGCAGCCAAGTCGTCGGGGGGACTGGGCAGTTCTTC. Protein product: CASSQVVGGTGQFF.

This clonotype was counted a few times. This CDR3 reads CSAGTGAGEKLFF. The CDR3 region has the DNA TGCAGTGCTGGGACAGGGGCAGGAGAAAAACTGTTTTTT. V usage is TRBV20-1 and J usage is TRBJ1-4; 10 bases match TRBD1. The CDR3 runs 13 residues. The junction had 5 bases not matched to a gene; V was cut back by 5 bases and J by 8 bases. CDR1 is DFQATT and CDR2 is SNEGSKA in the germline V gene (reference sequence).

The J gene is TRBJ2-1, the V gene TRBV9, with 7 positions matching TRBD1. V lost 2 bases to trimming and J lost 3 bases; unmatched junction nucleotides: 8. The length of the CDR3 is 16 residues. The germline CDR1 and CDR2 sequences are SGDLS and YYNGEE. The CDR3 coding sequence is TGTGCCAGCAGCGTTGCCGTGAGGGGGCTCTACAATGAGCAGTTCTTC. Translation: CASSVAVRGLYNEQFF.

This clonotype was seen a handful of times. The CDR3 loop reads CASSPDPAVAKNIQYF. CDR3 nucleotide sequence: TGTGCCAGCAGTCCTGACCCCGCCGTAGCCAAAAACATTCAGTACTTC. This chain joins TRBV12-3 or TRBV12-4 and TRBJ2-4; D gene ambiguous. The CDR3 spans 16 residues. The V end was cut by 5 bases, the J end by 0 bases, with 14 bases between.

The chain is built from TRBV6-2 or TRBV6-3 and TRBJ2-1; 7 bases fit TRBD2. The V gene end was trimmed by 7 bases and the J gene end by 3 bases; junction bases not matched to a gene: 15. The CDR3 is 17 amino acids. Germline V gene data show CDR1 as MNHEY and CDR2 as SVGEGT. The CDR3 here is CASKEARRREIYNEQFF. DNA for the CDR3: TGTGCCAGCAAGGAGGCTCGGCGGCGGGAGATCTACAATGAGCAGTTCTTC.

This sequence joins TRBV6-2 or TRBV6-3 and TRBJ2-1; 12 bases map to TRBD2. The germline CDR1 and CDR2 sequences are MNHEY and SVGEGT. The CDR3 has 17 residues. The V gene end was trimmed by 0 bases and the J gene end by 6 bases; junction bases not matched to a gene: 6. The CDR3 region is CASSYSRLAGVPNEQFF. CDR3 nucleotides: TGTGCCAGCAGTTACTCCCGACTAGCGGGAGTCCCCAATGAGCAGTTCTTC.

This chain uses TRBV12-3 or TRBV12-4 with TRBJ2-1; TRBD2 matches at 8 bases. With V trimmed by 1 base and J by 8 bases, 7 bases remained unmatched. The CDR3 has 15 residues. In nucleotides, the CDR3 is TGTGCCAGCAGTTTAGGGGTAGCGGGATATCATGAGCAGTTCTTC. It is translated as CASSLGVAGYHEQFF.

This clonotype has just a few counts. The V gene is TRBV9, the J gene TRBJ2-1; TRBD2 aligns across 8 bases. Unmatched junction bases numbered 3, after V lost 4 bases and J lost 0 bases. Germline V gives CDR1 SGDLS, CDR2 YYNGEE. CDR3 length: 15 amino acids. CDR3 in DNA: TGTGCCAGCAGCTTTAGCGGGGTCTCCTACAATGAGCAGTTCTTC. It encodes CASSFSGVSYNEQFF.

In its sample, this clonotype was seen a few times. The chain recombines TRBV28 with TRBJ1-2; D unclear. V lost 8 bases and J lost 4, with 11 bases in between. Germline V gives CDR1 MDHEN, CDR2 SYDVKM. This CDR3 spans 12 amino acids. The CDR3 region is CASLRQFYGYTF. The CDR3 DNA reads TGTGCCAGCCTCCGGCAGTTCTATGGCTACACCTTC.

This clonotype was picked up a small number of times. V is TRBV6-2 or TRBV6-3 and J is TRBJ2-1; TRBD2 aligns across 10 bases. Germline trimming cut 3 bases from V and 8 bases from J; bases unmatched to any gene: 13. The CDR3 extends over 17 amino acids. Germline V gene sequence: CDR1 MNHEY, CDR2 SVGEGT. CDR3 coding DNA: TGTGCCAGCAGTTATGTCGGAGGGACTAGCGAAACCGATGAGCAGTTCTTC. This codes for CASSYVGGTSETDEQFF.

This clonotype was detected only a few times. The chain links TRBV4-3 to TRBJ2-7; D possibly corresponds to TRBD1 (6 bases). Trimming stripped 3 bases from V and 0 bases from J, with 12 bases between. The CDR3 runs to 15 residues. Germline V gives CDR1 LGHNA, CDR2 YSLEER. CDR3: CASSQGQGFSYEQYF. CDR3 bases: TGCGCCAGCAGCCAGGGCCAGGGGTTCTCCTACGAGCAGTACTTC.

The gene calls are TRBV11-2 and TRBJ2-2, with TRBD1 matching 12 bases. J gave up 4 bases and V 4 bases, and 10 bases lay outside the gene matches. The CDR3 spans 18 residues. Looked up from germline, CDR1 is SGHAT and CDR2 is FQNNGV. CDR3 nucleotides: TGTGCCAGCAGCTGGAGGGACAGGGGGCATAATTTCACCGGGGAGCTGTTTTTT. It encodes CASSWRDRGHNFTGELFF.

In its sample, this clonotype was seen many times. V and J are TRBV5-1 and TRBJ2-2; no reliable D call. Germline assignment: CDR1 SGHRS and CDR2 YFSETQ. This CDR3 region has 17 residues. V was pared by 1 base and J by 2 bases, with 15 bases between. CDR3 nucleotide sequence: TGCGCCAGCAGCTTGACCTCCTTACGCGTCAACACCGGGGAGCTGTTTTTT. It specifies CASSLTSLRVNTGELFF.

The CDR3 loop reads CASSLGQGADNQPQHF. The CDR3 DNA reads TGTGCCAGCAGCCTTGGACAGGGGGCTGATAATCAGCCCCAGCATTTT. The chain has TRBV7-9 and TRBJ1-5, with TRBD1 matching 11 bases. This CDR3 is 16 amino acids long. The V segment lost 5 bases and the J segment 4 bases; nucleotides outside the gene matches: 7. Germline CDR1 and CDR2: SEHNR and FQNEAQ (reference sequence).

This clonotype was seen at least ten times. The gene calls are TRBV24-1 and TRBJ2-4; D ambiguous. The germline V and J ends were trimmed by 4 bases and 6 bases, with 12 bases remaining between them. Germline V gene data show CDR1 as KGHDR and CDR2 as SFDVKD. The length of the CDR3 is 14 residues. CDR3 in amino acids: CATSEAPPANIQYF. The CDR3, as DNA: TGTGCCACCAGTGAGGCCCCCCCGGCAAACATTCAGTACTTC.

V gene TRBV10-3 combines with J gene TRBJ1-6; the D is unclear. The CDR3 is 15 residues long. The V and J ends lost 0 bases and 9 bases respectively, with 12 bases between them. Per germline, CDR1 ENHRY and CDR2 SYGVKD. This CDR3 reads CAISESGFRGSPLHF. The CDR3 nucleotides are TGTGCCATCAGTGAGTCTGGATTTCGGGGTTCACCCCTCCACTTT.

The rearrangement links TRBV7-7 to TRBJ1-6; 7 bases match TRBD1. CDR1 is SSHAT, CDR2 FNYEAQ, per germline (reference sequence). V trimming: 7 bases; J trimming: 7 bases; junction bases outside the gene matches: 13. The CDR3 length is 16 residues. CDR3 DNA sequence: TGTGCCAGCACCACTTCCCCGACAGGGCACAATTCACCCCTCCACTTT. Translated, it gives CASTTSPTGHNSPLHF.

The sample holds a few counts of this clonotype. The CDR3 reads CASSLEREGYNEQFF. CDR3 in DNA: TGTGCCAGCAGCTTAGAACGGGAGGGGTACAATGAGCAGTTCTTC. The chain is built from TRBV7-9 and TRBJ2-1; the match to TRBD2 covers 8 bases. The CDR3 is made up of 15 amino acids. Trimming took 1 base from V and 4 from J; bases not matched to a gene: 3. Germline CDR1 SEHNR, CDR2 FQNEAQ (reference sequence).

This clonotype has ten or more counts. The chain recombines TRBV29-1 with TRBJ2-2; D gene ambiguous. The CDR3 length is 13 residues. With 4 bases removed from V and 1 base from J, the gap between germline ends came to 7 bases. The germline V gene encodes CDR1 SQVTM and CDR2 ANQGSEA. CDR3 loop: CSVVKGNTGELFF. The DNA of the CDR3 is TGCAGCGTTGTCAAGGGGAACACCGGGGAGCTGTTTTTT.

This clonotype has more than one count but fewer than ten. J is TRBJ2-7 and V is TRBV4-3; D ambiguous. Germline lookup yields CDR1 LGHNA and CDR2 YSLEER. This CDR3 contains 15 residues. V lost 1 base and J lost 3, with 13 bases in between. This chain's CDR3 is CASSQVGRSLYEQYF. The CDR3 nucleotides are TGCGCCAGCAGCCAAGTCGGCAGATCTCTCTACGAGCAGTACTTC.

This clonotype was observed a handful of times. The rearrangement uses TRBV2 and TRBJ2-7; D possibly uses TRBD1 or TRBD2 (5 bases each). Trimming cost V 10 bases and J 2 bases, with 30 bases left between them. Germline CDR1 SNHLY, CDR2 FYNNEI. This CDR3 has 18 residues. CDR3 residues: CATLYVTGRAAEPYEQYF. As DNA, the CDR3 is TGTGCCACCCTCTACGTAACGGGGCGGGCAGCAGAACCCTACGAGCAGTACTTC.

This chain uses TRBV7-2 with TRBJ2-7, with D perhaps matching TRBD1 or TRBD2 (5 bases each). Deletions cut 2 bases from V and 5 bases from J, with 10 bases between. The CDR3 runs 13 residues. Germline CDR1 is SGHTA and CDR2 is FQGNSA. DNA for the CDR3: TGTGCCAGCAGCTTACCGGGGACCCACGAGCAGTACTTC. Its translation: CASSLPGTHEQYF.

This chain uses TRBV4-3 with TRBJ2-1, with TRBD2 matching over 14 bases. The CDR3 runs 18 residues. Germline CDR1 and CDR2: LGHNA and YSLEER. V lost 0 bases and J lost 8; bases outside the gene matches: 9. CDR3 sequence (DNA): TGCGCCAGCAGCCAAGAAGAGGAGACTAGCGGGAGGGGCGATGAGCAGTTCTTC. Amino acid sequence: CASSQEEETSGRGDEQFF.